These T cell receptor beta chains were read from a single sample in a study of early T cells in non-severe SARS-CoV-2 infection. MiXCR, run by TCRdb on the 5' RACE reads, gives a single entry per CDR3 protein. The data hold more than 80,000 distinct CDR3 sequences, with around 14% observed a single time. The sample taken for sequencing was whole blood. These receptors were collected from an adult who was a healthcare worker with PCR-confirmed SARS-CoV-2 infection or an uninfected control (not recorded which). Each CDR3 is given with its conserved first and last residue. Each record gives: clone size, V gene, J gene, CDR3 protein. A clone size is listed for some rows: how often the clone was seen (once, few, many), or a class if it is expanded.

size: few; V: TRBV12-3/TRBV12-4; J: TRBJ1-6; CDR3: CASSLDRWGLRGSPLHF
size: few; V: TRBV7-9; J: TRBJ2-2; CDR3: CASSFHTGELFF
size: -; V: TRBV12-3/TRBV12-4; J: TRBJ1-1; CDR3: CASSLEMNTEAFF
size: many; V: TRBV15; J: TRBJ1-2; CDR3: CATSSLSTLDRNYGYTF
size: few; V: TRBV12-3/TRBV12-4; J: TRBJ2-7; CDR3: CASSLAGLAGGGKGYEQYF
size: few; V: TRBV2; J: TRBJ2-3; CDR3: CASSPDRYSTDTQYF
size: few; V: TRBV7-6; J: TRBJ2-1; CDR3: CASSLYHNEQFF
size: -; V: TRBV3-1; J: TRBJ2-2; CDR3: CASSQAGIGTGELFF
size: many; V: TRBV18; J: TRBJ2-7; CDR3: CASPLPAKTQYF
size: -; V: TRBV2; J: TRBJ1-1; CDR3: CASSTEGTEAFF
size: many; V: TRBV4-1; J: TRBJ2-7; CDR3: CASSLSPTGAYEQYF
size: few; V: TRBV12-3/TRBV12-4; J: TRBJ2-3; CDR3: CASSPGGRVTDTQYF
size: few; V: TRBV5-6; J: TRBJ2-7; CDR3: CASSLRYYEQYF
size: many; V: TRBV24-1; J: TRBJ1-5; CDR3: CATSDSKSGSQPQHF
size: -; V: TRBV3-1; J: TRBJ1-6; CDR3: CASSQGESPLHF
size: -; V: TRBV14; J: TRBJ1-1; CDR3: CASRAERNTEAFF
size: few; V: TRBV28; J: TRBJ2-5; CDR3: CASSLGGTGVETQYF
size: -; V: TRBV11-2; J: TRBJ2-1; CDR3: CASSWGSGLGNGEQFF
size: few; V: TRBV5-1; J: TRBJ1-3; CDR3: CASSPDGGMRGNTIYF
size: many; V: TRBV19; J: TRBJ2-6; CDR3: CASSARGSGANVLTF
size: many; V: TRBV4-1; J: TRBJ1-4; CDR3: CASSQPLGQFSTNEKLFF
size: few; V: TRBV5-1; J: TRBJ2-5; CDR3: CASSARPGREETQYF
size: few; V: TRBV7-9; J: TRBJ2-1; CDR3: CASSSPAIVMNEQFF
size: many; V: TRBV2; J: TRBJ2-1; CDR3: CASSGQGSRTSGRAGQFF
size: -; V: TRBV28; J: TRBJ1-5; CDR3: CASSFTGGQANNQPQHF
size: many; V: TRBV12-3/TRBV12-4; J: TRBJ1-1; CDR3: CASSSDRGYTEAFF
size: many; V: TRBV11-2; J: TRBJ2-7; CDR3: CASSWGDEQYF
size: -; V: TRBV2; J: TRBJ2-5; CDR3: CASRLAGTNQETQYF
size: -; V: TRBV7-7; J: TRBJ2-1; CDR3: CASSLNRGDNEQFF
size: -; V: TRBV18; J: TRBJ1-2; CDR3: CASSPLGESNYGYTF
size: few; V: TRBV19; J: TRBJ1-2; CDR3: CASSPGQGLAYGYTF
size: many; V: TRBV2; J: TRBJ1-5; CDR3: CASTRMPGRDQPQHF
size: few; V: TRBV3-1; J: TRBJ2-5; CDR3: CASSQGAAAGVETQYF
size: -; V: TRBV28; J: TRBJ1-2; CDR3: CASSLSHAWGDADLYGYTF
size: -; V: TRBV7-8; J: TRBJ1-4; CDR3: CASSLEPGRVDEKLFF
size: many; V: TRBV2; J: TRBJ2-7; CDR3: CASNGGRRYF
size: many; V: TRBV4-1; J: TRBJ2-7; CDR3: CASSRPSGTSFEQYF
size: -; V: TRBV5-1; J: TRBJ2-7; CDR3: CASSPGLVLDYEQYF
size: few; V: TRBV7-2; J: TRBJ2-7; CDR3: CASSLARGGREQYF
size: -; V: TRBV4-1; J: TRBJ2-7; CDR3: CASSRGRDSEQYF